The source of this T cell receptor (beta chain) is a study of blood T cells in healthy people across ages. Notes on this clonotype: The antigen is undetermined.

V lost 4 bases to trimming and J lost 2 bases, with 11 bases between them. The CDR3 is made up of 14 amino acids. Then a second PCR, running about 6 to 11 cycles, was carried out with a sample-barcoded 5' primer and a J-beta primer mix. TCRdb itself ran the 5' RACE reads through MiXCR, one entry per CDR3 protein. The table shows around 700,000 distinct CDR3 sequences, with approximately 25% occurring only once. General study points: A greater number of naive CD4+ cells and higher diversity distinguished long-lived donors from aged donors. Older age coincided with a roughly linear decline in TCR beta diversity per million T cells.

The data also belong to a second study, concerning T cells of mothers and their children.

The genes are TRBV12-3 or TRBV12-4 and TRBJ1-2; D is possibly TRBD1 (6 bases). This TCR derives from a boy between 10 and 17 years old in good health. Sequenced material: blood. The CDR3 coding sequence is TGTGCCAGCAGTTCCGTCGACAGGAACTATGGCTACACCTTC. The encoded protein is CASSSVDRNYGYTF.